This entry features one T cell receptor (beta chain) sequence. This sample was included in a study of blood T cell repertoires in COVID-19. Across the study: Samples representing acute and convalescent COVID-19 were sourced from the United States, Italy and Spain. Sample material is recorded as cDNA or gDNA derived from T cells, B-cell-depleted T cells, or PBMCs.

The germline V and J ends were trimmed by 6 bases and 0 bases, with 11 bases remaining between them. The length of the CDR3 is 14 residues. The germline V gene has CDR1 SNHLY and CDR2 FYNNEI. Authors' processing steps: By means of reference gene primer amplification, nucleated cell counts were estimated. The data were produced by immunoSEQ multiplex PCR, yet TCRdb's version contains in-frame clones alone and is incomplete. That table gives V, J and clone size, and the DNA gave D and trimming. The sample lists 350,000 or so clones, 88% occurring once. The chain has TRBV2 and TRBJ1-1; the D is unclear. The sequence derives from a young woman with COVID-19, enrolled during active disease. Sequenced: peripheral blood. CDR3 nucleotide sequence: TGTGCCAGCAGGGGAGTGCGTCTGAACACTGAAGCTTTCTTT. The encoded protein is CASRGVRLNTEAFF.